Shown below are 2 T cell receptor beta chains from a single sample sequenced in a study of cytomegalovirus exposure and HLA in healthy donors. In the PCR, 60 Vbeta and 13 Jbeta primers were used. Assay: immunoSEQ multiplex PCR; the TCRdb copy retains only in-frame clones and omits some. The table records 150,000 to 200,000 clones, roughly 85% of them present only once. The sample was PBMCs. These receptors came from a young man in good health and CMV-seropositive.

V and J are TRBV5-1 and TRBJ2-1; TRBD2 matches at 9 bases. CDR1 is SGHRS and CDR2 is YFSETQ in the germline V gene. CDR3 length: 14 residues. V lost 4 bases to trimming and J lost 5 bases; unmatched junction nucleotides: 4. CDR3 bases: TGCGCCAGCAGCAGACTAGCGGTTCACAATGAGCAGTTCTTC. Protein: CASSRLAVHNEQFF.

V is TRBV4-3 and J is TRBJ2-3; 7 bases map to TRBD2. V lost 4 bases, J lost 4 bases, and 8 bases stayed unmatched. The CDR3 is 15 amino acids. Germline V CDR1 and CDR2: LGHNA, YSLEER. The CDR3 spells CASSPREGWADTQYF. The DNA of the CDR3 is TGCGCCAGCAGCCCCAGGGAGGGGTGGGCAGATACGCAGTATTTT.